This T cell receptor (beta chain) was captured by sequencing in a study of blood T cell repertoires in COVID-19. Per the germline V gene, CDR1 is DFQATT and CDR2 is SNEGSKA (reference sequence). The CDR3 extends over 11 amino acids. V lost 4 bases, J lost 6 bases, and 7 bases lay in between. In the original workflow: How many nucleated cells were present was estimated from reference gene primer amplification. Here immunoSEQ multiplex PCR was the method, and the copy in TCRdb shows in-frame clones only, minus some. V, J and clone size were drawn from that table, and D and trimming were deduced from the DNA. The table records 100,000 or so clones, about 86% of them present only once.

Material: peripheral blood. The clonotype comes from a man aged 60 to 75 with acute or convalescent COVID-19. The rearrangement joins TRBV20-1 to TRBJ1-3, with TRBD1 as a possible D gene (5 bases). The CDR3 protein is CSAKGVNTIYF. The DNA for the CDR3 is TGCAGTGCTAAAGGGGTAAACACCATATATTTT.